The 18 T cell receptor beta chains below were found in one sample sequenced in a study of PD-1 blockade in classical Hodgkin lymphoma. Exposure to brentuximab vedotin varied, and each patient had relapsed following autologous stem cell transplantation. Some clones are missing from TCRdb's copy, which holds only in-frame ones; the method was immunoSEQ multiplex PCR. The sample carries about 86,000 clones, approximately 89% recorded once. Sample: peripheral blood mononuclear cells (PBMCs), taken before the second cycle of nivolumab. The receptors derive from a human donor with classical Hodgkin lymphoma.

The chain carries TRBV5-1 and TRBJ2-1, with 7 bases fitting TRBD2. J was trimmed by 9 bases and V by 0 bases; bases with no gene match: 9. There are 15 residues in the CDR3. Germline-derived CDR1 and CDR2 are SGHRS and YFSETQ. CDR3 loop: CASSLAGGSGVEQFF. DNA for the CDR3: TGCGCCAGCAGCTTGGCGGGCGGGAGCGGCGTTGAGCAGTTCTTC.

V is TRBV7-6 and J is TRBJ2-1, with 7 bases that match TRBD2. This CDR3 is 16 amino acids long. Per germline, CDR1 SGHVS and CDR2 FNYEAQ. V shed 7 bases and J 9 bases; nucleotides not matched to a gene: 18. CDR3 bases: TGTGCCAGCACCCCGATGGGGGGGGGTGGGGAGCCTGAGCAGTTCTTC. It encodes CASTPMGGGGEPEQFF.

This chain uses TRBV7-9 with TRBJ2-5; 12 bases agree with TRBD2. The junction had 8 bases not matched to a gene; V was cut back by 5 bases and J by 1 base. Germline V gene data show CDR1 as SEHNR and CDR2 as FQNEAQ (reference sequence). This CDR3 is built from 17 residues. This CDR3 reads CASSPGLAGLIQETQYF. CDR3 bases: TGTGCCAGCAGCCCCGGACTAGCGGGACTGATCCAAGAGACCCAGTACTTC.

This CDR3 reads CASSTQGGTYNEQFF. For the CDR3, the DNA is TGTGCCAGCAGTACGCAGGGAGGGACCTACAATGAGCAGTTCTTC. This sequence joins TRBV27 and TRBJ2-1; 7 nucleotides agree with TRBD2. The CDR3 has 15 residues. The ends lost 5 bases at V and 2 bases at J; junction bases unmatched: 6. CDR1 and CDR2 from the germline V gene are MNHEY and SMNVEV (reference sequence).

This clone has just one count. CDR3 loop: CASGEFTDTQYF. As DNA, the CDR3 is TGTGCCAGCGGGGAGTTCACAGATACGCAGTATTTT. V is TRBV6-6 and J is TRBJ2-3; possible D gene TRBD2, 5 bases. Between the trimmed V and J ends, which lost 8 bases and 2 bases, there was a span of 8 bases. Per germline, CDR1 MNHNY and CDR2 SVGAGI (reference sequence). This CDR3 has 12 amino acids.

The chain uses TRBV6-6 and TRBJ2-7; D gene ambiguous. V was pared by 5 bases and J by 4 bases, with 12 bases between. The germline CDR1 and CDR2 sequences are MNHNY and SVGAGI (reference sequence). The CDR3 consists of 13 residues. CDR3 nucleotide sequence: TGTGCCAGCAGTCTACAAGCGTCTTACGAGCAGTACTTC. The encoded protein is CASSLQASYEQYF.

V is TRBV7-9 and J is TRBJ1-5; D might be TRBD1 (5 bases). V was trimmed by 5 bases and J by 7 bases, leaving 18 bases between them. This CDR3 is built from 15 residues. Germline lookup yields CDR1 SEHNR and CDR2 FQNEAQ (reference sequence). CDR3 nucleotide sequence: TGTGCCAGCAGCCGAGGGGACCTTGAGACCCAGCCCCAGCATTTT. This translates into CASSRGDLETQPQHF.

The rearrangement joins TRBV6-5 to TRBJ2-5, with 10 bases fitting TRBD2. The CDR3 covers 15 residues. J lost 3 bases, V lost 0 bases, and 1 base had no gene match. CDR1 is MNHEY and CDR2 is SVGAGI in the germline V gene. CDR3 nucleotide sequence: TGTGCCAGCAGTTACTCCGGACTAGCGGAAGAGACCCAGTACTTC. Its protein product is CASSYSGLAEETQYF.

J is TRBJ2-5 and V is TRBV5-1; D is perhaps TRBD1 (6 bases). V was trimmed by 8 bases and J by 4 bases, leaving 21 bases between them. Germline CDR1 is SGHRS and CDR2 is YFSETQ. This CDR3 has 15 residues. This chain's CDR3 is CASSTGSKISETQYF. CDR3 nucleotide sequence: TGCGCCAGTAGTACAGGGTCCAAAATCTCAGAGACCCAGTACTTC.

This chain connects TRBV10-3 to TRBJ2-2; no clear D. Trimming took off 0 bases at V and 4 bases at J, with 9 bases between the two ends. CDR3 length equals 15 residues. The germline V gene encodes CDR1 ENHRY and CDR2 SYGVKD. The CDR3 region has the DNA TGTGCCATCAGTGAGTCGAACCCCGGCACCGGGGAGCTGTTTTTT. It encodes CAISESNPGTGELFF.

With respect to this clone: A much larger clone is a single base away; this may be a read error. The sample contains more than one DNA sequence encoding this CDR3. As DNA, the CDR3 is TGTGCCAGCTCACCGGGGACCTACGAGCAGTACTTC. Amino acids: CASSPGTYEQYF. The chain joins TRBV18 to TRBJ2-7; D not resolved. Germline values: CDR1 KGHSH, CDR2 LQKENI. The CDR3 spans 12 residues. Between the trimmed V and J ends, which lost 3 bases and 2 bases, there was a span of 5 bases.

This chain links TRBV6-5 with TRBJ1-4, with D perhaps matching TRBD1 (5 bases). Germline CDR1 is MNHEY and CDR2 is SVGAGI. This CDR3 region has 13 residues. Trimming left V 6 bases short and J 6 bases short, with 11 bases between. The CDR3 sequence is CASSKGGDEKLFF. Written as DNA, the CDR3 is TGTGCCAGCAGCAAGGGAGGGGATGAAAAACTGTTTTTT.

V usage is TRBV28 and J usage is TRBJ1-1, with D possibly TRBD1 on 5 matching bases. This CDR3 is 12 amino acids long. V was pared by 5 bases and J by 4 bases, with 8 bases between. CDR1 is MDHEN, CDR2 SYDVKM, per germline. The DNA of the CDR3 is TGTGCCAGCAGTCGTCAGGGCACTGAAGCTTTCTTT. Protein sequence: CASSRQGTEAFF.

This chain links TRBV10-3 with TRBJ1-4; a weak D match, TRBD1 (6 bases). The CDR3 has 13 residues. The germline CDR1 and CDR2 sequences are ENHRY and SYGVKD. V was shortened by 8 bases and J by 4 bases, with 11 bases between the two germline ends. The CDR3 loop is CAISDSGNEKLFF. The DNA of the CDR3 is TGTGCCATCTCGGACAGCGGTAATGAAAAACTGTTTTTT.

The genes are TRBV5-1 and TRBJ2-3; D is tentatively TRBD1 or TRBD2 (6 bases each). CDR3 length: 15 residues. The V gene lost 4 bases and the J gene lost 4 bases, with 16 bases spanning the gap. Looked up from germline, CDR1 is SGHRS and CDR2 is YFSETQ. The CDR3 is CASSLWGAEADTQYF. The CDR3, as DNA: TGCGCCAGCAGCCTGTGGGGGGCTGAAGCAGATACGCAGTATTTT. Based on the CDR3 plus reference TRBV5-1 and TRBJ2-3, the full variable domain is KAGVTQTPRYLIKTRGQQVTLSCSPISGHRSVSWYQQTPGQGLQFLFEYFSETQRNKGNFPGRFSGRQFSNSRSEMNVSTLELGDSALYLCASSLWGAEADTQYFGPGTRLTVL.

Comments on this clone: A read error may account for a junction end that differs from germline. The chain uses TRBV5-6 and TRBJ1-6; no firm D call. The germline CDR1 and CDR2 sequences are SGHDT and YYEEEE. There are 13 residues in the CDR3. In DNA, the CDR3 is TGTGCCAGCAGATTTGGTAGTTCAGGACGGCCCTCCTTT. Encoded protein: CASRFGSSGRPSF.

This chain connects TRBV15 to TRBJ1-5; D remains unclear. CDR3 size: 11 residues. V gave up 1 base and J gave up 9 bases, with 4 bases separating them. Germline loops: CDR1 LNHNV, CDR2 YYDKDF (reference sequence). The CDR3 region is CATSRGTPQHF. CDR3 nucleotide sequence: TGTGCCACCAGCAGAGGGACGCCCCAGCATTTT. Together with reference TRBV15 and TRBJ1-5, the CDR3 gives the full variable domain: DAMVIQNPRYQVTQFGKPVTLSCSQTLNHNVMYWYQQKSSQAPKLLFHYYDKDFNNEADTPDNFQSRRPNTSFCFLDIRSPGLGDTAMYLCATSRGTPQHFGDGTRLSIL.

This clone was seen just once. The genes are TRBV5-8 and TRBJ2-3; 13 bases fit TRBD2. Germline CDR1 reads SGHTS; CDR2 reads YDEGEE. J was trimmed by 5 bases and V by 4 bases; bases with no gene match: 7. The CDR3 has 16 amino acids. The CDR3 DNA reads as TGTGCCAGCAGCCCCGGGACTAGCGGGGCTAAAGATACGCAGTATTTT. Translation gives CASSPGTSGAKDTQYF.